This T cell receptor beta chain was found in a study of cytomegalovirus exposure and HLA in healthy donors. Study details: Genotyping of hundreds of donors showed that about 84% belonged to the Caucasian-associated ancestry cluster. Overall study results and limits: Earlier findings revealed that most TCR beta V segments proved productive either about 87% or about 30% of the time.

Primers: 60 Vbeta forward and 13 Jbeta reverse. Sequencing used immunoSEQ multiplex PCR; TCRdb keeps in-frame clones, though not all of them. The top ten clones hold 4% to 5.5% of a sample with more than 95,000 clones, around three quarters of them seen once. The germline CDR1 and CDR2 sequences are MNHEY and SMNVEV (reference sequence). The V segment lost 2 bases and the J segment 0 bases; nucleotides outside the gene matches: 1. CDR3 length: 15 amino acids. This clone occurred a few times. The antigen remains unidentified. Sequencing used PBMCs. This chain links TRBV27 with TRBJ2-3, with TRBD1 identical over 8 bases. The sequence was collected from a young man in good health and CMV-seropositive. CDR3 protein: CASSLRTGSTDTQYF. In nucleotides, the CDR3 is TGTGCCAGCAGTTTAAGGACAGGGAGCACAGATACGCAGTATTTT.